These 14 T cell receptor beta chains were sequenced from one sample in a study of cytomegalovirus exposure and HLA in healthy donors. 13 Jbeta primers and 60 Vbeta primers were used for the PCR. Clones were sequenced by immunoSEQ multiplex PCR, and TCRdb holds only the in-frame ones, with some missing. This sample yields around 130,000 clones, of which about three quarters are seen a single time; less than 2% belongs to the top ten. Specimen: PBMCs. Receptors originate from a man aged 40-55 years in good health and CMV-seronegative.

The chain is built from TRBV21-1 and TRBJ2-2; the table's D call TRBD1 went unverified against the DNA. TRBV21-1 is termed a pseudogene. The CDR3 totals 15 residues. The CDR3 loop reads CASSRTGPNTGELFF. DNA of the CDR3: TGTGCCAGTTCCCGGACAGGGCCGAACACCGGGGAGCTGTTTTTT.

The rearrangement joins TRBV7-2 to TRBJ2-5; unclear D gene. Germline CDR1 reads SGHTA; CDR2 reads FQGNSA. Trimming cost V 5 bases and J 2 bases, with 3 bases left between them. The CDR3 has 11 residues. Here the CDR3 DNA reads TGTGCCAGCAGCCCTCAAGAGACCCAGTACTTC. As protein: CASSPQETQYF.

The V and J genes are TRBV19 and TRBJ2-1; 8 positions match TRBD2. Germline lookup yields CDR1 LNHDA and CDR2 SQIVND (reference sequence). The CDR3 spans 13 residues. The V and J ends lost 6 bases and 9 bases, in that order; junction bases with no gene match: 7. The CDR3 here is CASRSGGHGEQFF. As DNA, the CDR3 is TGTGCCAGTAGATCGGGGGGGCATGGTGAGCAGTTCTTC.

The J gene is TRBJ2-1, the V gene TRBV28, with 11 bases fitting TRBD2. The CDR3 is made up of 22 amino acids. Unmatched junction bases numbered 22, after V lost 6 bases and J lost 0 bases. CDR1 and CDR2 (germline): MDHEN, SYDVKM. This CDR3 reads CASRPTLGASGGHPSSYNEQFF. DNA for the CDR3: TGTGCCAGCAGACCCACGCTGGGAGCTAGCGGGGGGCACCCGAGCTCCTACAATGAGCAGTTCTTC.

Worth noting for this clone: The conserved phenylalanine or tryptophan is not found at the CDR3 terminus, so this likely reflects a read error. The chain carries TRBV10-1 and TRBJ1-6; 8 nucleotides line up with TRBD1. V shed 10 bases and J 3 bases; nucleotides not matched to a gene: 11. CDR1 is WNHNN, CDR2 SYGVQD, per germline (reference sequence). This CDR3 is built from 16 residues. The CDR3 DNA is TGCGCCAAGGGGCTACAGGGGGTAAGCTATAATTCACCCCTCCACTCT. Its protein product is CAKGLQGVSYNSPLHS.

The rearrangement joins TRBV19 to TRBJ1-3; 10 nucleotides match TRBD1. Trimming took 8 bases from V and 0 from J; bases not matched to a gene: 7. The CDR3 consists of 16 residues. CDR1 is LNHDA, CDR2 SQIVND, per germline (reference sequence). In DNA, the CDR3 is TGTGCCAGTTCGAGGGACAGGGGTTTCTCTGGAAACACCATATATTTT. It is translated as CASSRDRGFSGNTIYF.

The chain recombines TRBV29-1 with TRBJ2-2; the match to TRBD1 covers 7 bases. Germline V gene sequence: CDR1 SQVTM, CDR2 ANQGSEA. This CDR3 comprises 14 residues. V dropped 7 bases and J dropped 6; count of bases not matched to a gene: 11. The CDR3 region is CSASEGGAAGELFF. The DNA of the CDR3 is TGCAGCGCCTCGGAAGGGGGCGCCGCCGGGGAGCTGTTTTTT.

The V and J genes are TRBV6-4 and TRBJ2-3, with D perhaps TRBD2 (5 bases). The CDR3 covers 15 residues. The germline V gene encodes CDR1 MRHNA and CDR2 SNTAGT. V lost 3 bases to trimming and J lost 0 bases, with 10 bases between them. The CDR3 protein is CASSEVRESTDTQYF. Here the CDR3 DNA reads TGTGCCAGCAGTGAGGTCCGGGAAAGCACAGATACGCAGTATTTT.

The sample holds a few counts of this clone. The chain's CDR3 is CASSLREREGYEQYF. The CDR3 DNA reads as TGTGCCAGCAGTTTACGAGAGCGGGAGGGCTACGAGCAGTACTTC. V is TRBV27 and J is TRBJ2-7; 10 positions agree with TRBD2. CDR1 and CDR2 from the germline V gene are MNHEY and SMNVEV (reference sequence). This CDR3 has 15 amino acids. Trimming took 2 bases from V and 3 from J; bases not matched to a gene: 4.

The rearrangement joins TRBV2 to TRBJ1-6; D unresolved. Germline CDR1 SNHLY, CDR2 FYNNEI. With 0 bases removed from V and 9 bases from J, the gap between germline ends came to 15 bases. The CDR3 is 16 amino acids. CDR3 nucleotide sequence: TGTGCCAGCAGTGAAGCGCCGGTTCCCCCTGGTTCACCCCTCCACTTT. This codes for CASSEAPVPPGSPLHF.

The V and J genes are TRBV20-1 and TRBJ2-7; D not certain. Trimming left V 5 bases short and J 0 bases short, with 5 bases between. Looked up from germline, CDR1 is DFQATT and CDR2 is SNEGSKA (reference sequence). This CDR3 contains 11 residues. The CDR3 here is CSALSSYEQYF. For the CDR3, the DNA is TGCAGTGCTCTCAGCTCCTACGAGCAGTACTTC.

The chain joins TRBV7-8 to TRBJ2-7, with TRBD2 matching over 7 bases. Unmatched junction bases numbered 3, after V lost 1 base and J lost 3 bases. The CDR3 is made up of 14 amino acids. Germline-derived CDR1 and CDR2 are SGHVS and FQNEAQ. CDR3 coding DNA: TGTGCCAGCAGCTTAGGGTCTAGCGGCTACGAGCAGTACTTC. This translates into CASSLGSSGYEQYF.

As to this clone: Other DNA sequences in this specimen translate into the identical CDR3. This sequence joins TRBV25-1 and TRBJ2-2; the match to TRBD2 covers 7 bases. The ends lost 7 bases at V and 4 bases at J; junction bases unmatched: 9. CDR1 and CDR2 (germline): MGHDK, SYGVNS. The CDR3 length is 15 residues. CDR3 amino acids: CASTEGGRGTGELFF. The CDR3 region has the DNA TGTGCCAGCACCGAGGGTGGGAGGGGCACCGGGGAGCTGTTTTTT. The full variable domain, completed using reference TRBV25-1 and TRBJ2-2, is EADIYQTPRYLVIGTGKKITLECSQTMGHDKMYWYQQDPGMELHLIHYSYGVNSTEKGDLSSESTVSRIRTEHFPLTLESARPSHTSQYLCASTEGGRGTGELFFGEGSRLTVL.

The V gene is TRBV5-1, the J gene TRBJ2-7; the match to TRBD2 covers 13 bases. After removal of 5 bases from V and 1 base from J, the junction contained 9 bases not matched to a gene. Germline V gene sequence: CDR1 SGHRS, CDR2 YFSETQ. CDR3 length: 17 residues. Written as DNA, the CDR3 is TGCGCCAGCAGTAGGACTAGCGGGAGATTAGTATCCTACGAGCAGTACTTC. Protein sequence: CASSRTSGRLVSYEQYF. The variable domain in full, with the rest retrieved from reference TRBV5-1 and TRBJ2-7, is KAGVTQTPRYLIKTRGQQVTLSCSPISGHRSVSWYQQTPGQGLQFLFEYFSETQRNKGNFPGRFSGRQFSNSRSEMNVSTLELGDSALYLCASSRTSGRLVSYEQYFGPGTRLTVT.